The 13 T cell receptor beta chains below all came from one sample that was sequenced in a study of T cell changes during pregnancy in multiple sclerosis. Using immunoSEQ multiplex PCR, the repertoire was profiled, and TCRdb retains in-frame clones only, with some absent. This repertoire shows under 110,000 clones, under 95% found once; its top ten account for 1.6%. This specimen consisted of peripheral blood, obtained before pregnancy. Every receptor here comes from a female donor with multiple sclerosis, enrolled in a pregnancy study.

V usage is TRBV9 and J usage is TRBJ2-5, with TRBD2 identical over 7 bases. The V and J ends lost 3 bases and 2 bases, in that order; junction bases with no gene match: 4. Per germline, CDR1 SGDLS and CDR2 YYNGEE. There are 14 residues in the CDR3. CDR3 region: CASSGLAEQETQYF. The CDR3 DNA follows: TGTGCCAGCAGCGGTCTAGCGGAACAAGAGACCCAGTACTTC.

The chain couples TRBV30 to TRBJ2-7; D is possibly TRBD1 (6 bases). This CDR3 is built from 12 residues. Per germline, CDR1 GTSNPN and CDR2 SVGIG (reference sequence). Deletions cut 4 bases from V and 10 bases from J, with 17 bases between. The CDR3 coding sequence is TGTGCCTGGACCCAAGGGGGTGGTTTTCAGTACTTC. Translation gives CAWTQGGGFQYF.

The chain couples TRBV4-3 to TRBJ2-7, with 7 nucleotides matching TRBD1. CDR1 LGHNA and CDR2 YSLEER come from the germline V gene. The CDR3 has 15 amino acids. V shed 4 bases, J shed 6 bases, and the junction held 12 bases outside the gene matches. The CDR3 nucleotides are TGCGCCAGCAGCCGAGAAAGACAGGGAGTGAGCGAGCAGTACTTC. Its translation: CASSRERQGVSEQYF.

V usage is TRBV6-4 and J usage is TRBJ1-1, with a tentative D call TRBD1 (5 bases). CDR1 is MRHNA, CDR2 SNTAGT, per germline. This CDR3 has 13 residues. The V gene lost 4 bases and the J gene lost 1 base, with 7 bases spanning the gap. CDR3 in DNA: TGTGCCAGCAGTGCCACAGGGAACACTGAAGCTTTCTTT. The encoded protein is CASSATGNTEAFF.

The gene calls are TRBV30 and TRBJ1-4; weak D call: TRBD1 (6 bases). The CDR3 has 15 residues. The germline V gene encodes CDR1 GTSNPN and CDR2 SVGIG (reference sequence). Trimming shortened V by 2 bases and J by 8 bases, and 18 bases separated the two germline ends. CDR3 nucleotide sequence: TGTGCCTGGAGTAGGAACGGGCCGGGGGGCGAAAAACTGTTTTTT. It specifies CAWSRNGPGGEKLFF.

The chain has TRBV29-1 and TRBJ2-1; the match to TRBD2 covers 7 bases. The V and J ends lost 3 bases and 8 bases, in that order; junction bases with no gene match: 10. CDR3 length equals 14 residues. Germline CDR1 reads SQVTM; CDR2 reads ANQGSEA. This CDR3 reads CSVDGLVGSHEQFF. CDR3 DNA sequence: TGCAGCGTTGATGGACTAGTAGGATCCCATGAGCAGTTCTTC.

V is TRBV6-1 and J is TRBJ1-1, with 12 positions matching TRBD1. Germline loops: CDR1 MNHNS, CDR2 SASEGT. V shed 2 bases, J shed 3 bases, and the junction held 10 bases outside the gene matches. The CDR3 loop spans 18 amino acids. The CDR3 coding sequence is TGTGCCAGCAGTGAAAGATGGGACAGGGGGCGCAGGGACACTGAAGCTTTCTTT. Translated, it gives CASSERWDRGRRDTEAFF.

The genes are TRBV6-1 and TRBJ1-6; D is perhaps TRBD1 (6 bases). The germline V gene has CDR1 MNHNS and CDR2 SASEGT. The CDR3 is made up of 12 amino acids. V lost 7 bases and J lost 9, with 10 bases in between. CDR3: CASKGDPSPLHF. DNA of the CDR3: TGTGCCAGCAAGGGGGACCCTTCACCCCTCCACTTT.

This clone has just one count. For the CDR3, the DNA is TGTGCCAGCAGCTCGGTCAGGGGGGACTACGAGCAGTACTTC. It translates to CASSSVRGDYEQYF. The rearrangement links TRBV7-8 to TRBJ2-7; D possibly corresponds to TRBD1 (7 bases). The CDR3 runs to 14 residues. Germline lookup yields CDR1 SGHVS and CDR2 FQNEAQ. With 4 bases removed from V and 3 bases from J, the gap between germline ends came to 13 bases.

The chain joins TRBV19 to TRBJ2-5; the D is unclear. Trimming pared 3 bases from V and 6 bases from J, leaving 11 bases between. CDR1 and CDR2 (germline): LNHDA, SQIVND (reference sequence). CDR3 length equals 13 residues. The CDR3 region is CASSISFEQTQYF. CDR3 nucleotide sequence: TGTGCCAGTAGTATTTCCTTCGAGCAGACCCAGTACTTC. The whole variable domain, filled in from reference TRBV19 and TRBJ2-5, reads DGGITQSPKYLFRKEGQNVTLSCEQNLNHDAMYWYRQDPGQGLRLIYYSQIVNDFQKGDIAEGYSVSREKKESFPLTVTSAQKNPTAFYLCASSISFEQTQYFGPGTRLLVL.

This chain uses TRBV7-9 with TRBJ1-1; D gene ambiguous. With 3 bases removed from V and 6 bases from J, the gap between germline ends came to 5 bases. The length of the CDR3 is 11 residues. Germline V lookup: CDR1 SEHNR, CDR2 FQNEAQ (reference sequence). CDR3 loop: CASSFGPEAFF. CDR3 DNA: TGTGCCAGCAGCTTCGGTCCTGAAGCTTTCTTT.

This chain joins TRBV18 and TRBJ1-4; D gene unclear. This CDR3 is 13 amino acids long. With 3 bases removed from V and 4 bases from J, the gap between germline ends came to 6 bases. CDR1 is KGHSH, CDR2 LQKENI, per germline. CDR3 nucleotides: TGTGCCAGCTCACCTGGGCTTAATGAAAAACTGTTTTTT. Its translation: CASSPGLNEKLFF.

This sequence joins TRBV27 and TRBJ2-1, with TRBD1 matching over 10 bases. Germline CDR1 MNHEY, CDR2 SMNVEV (reference sequence). CDR3 length equals 14 residues. The ends lost 8 bases at V and 6 bases at J; junction bases unmatched: 7. The CDR3 loop is CASRLGTGVNEQFF. CDR3 bases: TGTGCCAGCCGTCTCGGGACAGGGGTCAATGAGCAGTTCTTC.